The clone carrying this T cell receptor beta chain was observed at least ten times. Its antigen is unknown. The data are from a study of regulatory T cells in long-lasting Graves disease. At the level of the study: Over 5 years on antithyroid drugs plus positive TSH receptor antibodies marked Graves' disease as persistent. General study results and limits: Persistent Graves' patients possessed reduced TCR diversity relative to recently diagnosed ones. Persistent disease preferred TRBV28, TRBJ1-2 and TRBJ2-5; new disease, TRBV20-1 and TRBJ2-1.

Arm-PCR with iRepertoire HTBI primers amplified the CDR3 regions for these TCR beta libraries. Via MiXCR, TCRdb re-called the multiplex PCR reads, giving one row per CDR3 protein. The table lists hundreds of thousands of distinct CDR3 sequences, roughly 21% of them singletons. Between the trimmed V and J ends, which lost 1 base and 4 bases, there was a span of 8 bases. This CDR3 comprises 13 residues. The germline CDR1 and CDR2 sequences are SEHNR and FQNEAQ (reference sequence). Specified time point: persistent/refractory GD, antithyroid drugs over 5 years with positive TRAb. RNA from PBMCs was the source of the TCR library.

Sequenced here: peripheral blood mononuclear cells (PBMCs), sampled when the disease was refractory, from a patient treated with antithyroid drugs. The gene calls are TRBV7-9 and TRBJ2-7, with D perhaps TRBD1 (6 bases). The receptor was isolated from a female donor with Graves disease. CDR3 DNA: TGTGCCAGCAGCTTAGGGACAGAGTACGAGCAGTACTTC. Translation: CASSLGTEYEQYF.